The 2 T cell receptor beta chains reported below all come from one sample, sequenced in a study of CD8+ T cells in alopecia areata. Following extraction, RNA underwent reverse transcription to cDNA, which served as the sequencing template. Sequencing used immunoSEQ multiplex PCR; TCRdb keeps in-frame clones, though not all of them. The top ten hold roughly 3.3% of the sample, which has 110,000 or so clones, 35% to 45% seen once. Sequenced sample: CD4+ T cells sorted from blood. The origin of the receptors is a human donor with alopecia areata.

The genes are TRBV2 and TRBJ1-2; no definite D call. Trimming left V 9 bases short and J 7 bases short, with 21 bases between. This CDR3 has 14 amino acids. Germline values: CDR1 SNHLY, CDR2 FYNNEI. The CDR3 region is CASKTAGPAIGYTF. Here the CDR3 DNA reads TGTGCCAGTAAAACGGCCGGGCCCGCGATTGGCTACACCTTC.

This clone showed up just a few times. V usage is TRBV7-8 and J usage is TRBJ2-1; 7 bases are shared with TRBD2. The CDR3 runs 15 residues. J lost 1 base, V lost 5 bases, and 5 bases had no gene match. The germline V gene has CDR1 SGHVS and CDR2 FQNEAQ. This chain's CDR3 is CASSPRGVSYNEQFF. CDR3 DNA: TGTGCCAGCAGCCCTCGGGGGGTTTCCTACAATGAGCAGTTCTTC.